The 19 T cell receptor beta chains below come from one sample, sequenced in a study of neurological immune-mediated disorders. Regarding time point: longitudinal time-point 1 (baseline). Each CDR3 protein gets one entry after TCRdb re-called the 5' RACE reads with MiXCR. This repertoire shows 64,000 or so distinct CDR3 sequences, roughly a tenth found once; its top ten account for approximately 9.5%. The sample taken for sequencing was PBMCs. The source of these receptors is a man aged 30 to 39 in good health.

In its sample, this clonotype is medium-sized. V and J are TRBV2 and TRBJ1-4; TRBD1 might be the D (5 bases). Per germline, CDR1 SNHLY and CDR2 FYNNEI. Trimming left V 8 bases short and J 3 bases short, with 10 bases between. CDR3 length equals 13 residues. The CDR3 sequence: CASGTDPNEKLFF. For the CDR3, the DNA is TGTGCCAGCGGGACCGACCCTAATGAAAAACTGTTTTTT. The variable domain in full, with the rest retrieved from reference TRBV2 and TRBJ1-4, is EPEVTQTPSHQVTQMGQEVILRCVPISNHLYFYWYRQILGQKVEFLVSFYNNEISEKSEIFDDQFSVERPDGSNFTLKIRSTKLEDSAMYFCASGTDPNEKLFFGSGTQLSVL.

This clonotype was counted ten times or more. This rearrangement joins TRBV11-2 to TRBJ2-2; D unresolved. Germline CDR1 SGHAT, CDR2 FQNNGV. CDR3 size: 16 residues. V was clipped by 1 base and J by 0 bases, with 9 bases between them. CDR3 region: CASSLARRTNTGELFF. Here the CDR3 DNA reads TGTGCCAGCAGCTTAGCGAGACGTACGAACACCGGGGAGCTGTTTTTT.

Many counts were recorded for this clonotype. The chain recombines TRBV12-3 or TRBV12-4 with TRBJ2-7, with TRBD2 identical over 9 bases. This CDR3 is built from 14 residues. Unmatched junction bases numbered 6, after V lost 3 bases and J lost 6 bases. The CDR3 nucleotides are TGTGCCAGCAGTTTCACTAGCGGGTACTTCGAGCAGTACTTC. It codes for CASSFTSGYFEQYF.

The sample holds many counts of this clonotype. The genes are TRBV28 and TRBJ2-3, with unresolved D. Trimming shortened V by 5 bases and J by 6 bases, and 12 bases separated the two germline ends. This CDR3 region has 13 residues. Germline V gives CDR1 MDHEN, CDR2 SYDVKM. The DNA of the CDR3 is TGTGCCAGCAGTCCCCCAGCGCTTGATACGCAGTATTTT. Its protein product is CASSPPALDTQYF. The entire variable domain, with the rest obtained from reference TRBV28 and TRBJ2-3, is as follows: DVKVTQSSRYLVKRTGEKVFLECVQDMDHENMFWYRQDPGLGLRLIYFSYDVKMKEKGDIPEGYSVSREKKERFSLILESASTNQTSMYLCASSPPALDTQYFGPGTRLTVL.

This clonotype was counted ten times or more. The rearrangement uses TRBV19 and TRBJ2-1; D ambiguous. Per the germline V gene, CDR1 is LNHDA and CDR2 is SQIVND (reference sequence). V shed 1 base and J shed 5 bases, with 12 bases lying between them. CDR3 length: 15 residues. The CDR3 region is CASSIAASTNNEQFF. CDR3 coding DNA: TGTGCCAGTAGTATAGCGGCCTCTACAAACAATGAGCAGTTCTTC.

This clonotype was found many times. The J gene is TRBJ2-7, the V gene TRBV28; no clear D. Trimming stripped 7 bases from V and 9 bases from J, with 13 bases between. The V gene's germline CDR1 is MDHEN and CDR2 SYDVKM. The CDR3 has 11 amino acids. The CDR3 nucleotides are TGTGCCAGCAAATCGGATGTGGTGCAGTACTTC. Translation gives CASKSDVVQYF. Based on the CDR3 plus reference TRBV28 and TRBJ2-7, the full variable domain is DVKVTQSSRYLVKRTGEKVFLECVQDMDHENMFWYRQDPGLGLRLIYFSYDVKMKEKGDIPEGYSVSREKKERFSLILESASTNQTSMYLCASKSDVVQYFGPGTRLTVT.

This clonotype was observed many times. The V and J genes are TRBV7-2 and TRBJ2-7, with 8 bases identical to TRBD2. J lost 6 bases, V lost 4 bases, and 5 bases had no gene match. CDR3 length: 13 amino acids. CDR1 is SGHTA, CDR2 FQGNSA, per germline. As DNA, the CDR3 is TGTGCCAGCAGCTCGACTAGCGCAAGCGAGCAGTACTTC. Its translation: CASSSTSASEQYF. Full variable domain (outside the CDR3, taken from reference TRBV7-2 and TRBJ2-7): GAGVSQSPSNKVTEKGKDVELRCDPISGHTALYWYRQSLGQGLEFLIYFQGNSAPDKSGLPSDRFSAERTGGSVSTLTIQRTQQEDSAVYLCASSSTSASEQYFGPGTRLTVT.

There are many counts of this clonotype. J is TRBJ2-2 and V is TRBV7-2, with TRBD2 matching 15 bases. The germline V gene encodes CDR1 SGHTA and CDR2 FQGNSA. This CDR3 comprises 18 residues. Trimming took 4 bases from V and 0 from J; bases not matched to a gene: 3. The CDR3 region has the DNA TGTGCCAGCAGCTCCGGGACTAGCGGGGGGTCGAACACCGGGGAGCTGTTTTTT. Its protein product is CASSSGTSGGSNTGELFF.

This clonotype was counted many times. In DNA form, the CDR3 reads TGCGCCAGCAGCTCGCGCCAAATGGATACGCAGTATTTT. Its protein product is CASSSRQMDTQYF. This chain links TRBV5-1 with TRBJ2-3; D remains ambiguous. The CDR3 spans 13 residues. Trimming left V 3 bases short and J 6 bases short, with 11 bases between. Per germline, CDR1 SGHRS and CDR2 YFSETQ.

This clonotype was observed many times. The CDR3 loop is CASSSTLAGVVGELFF. The CDR3 DNA reads as TGTGCCAGCAGCTCGACGCTAGCGGGAGTCGTCGGGGAGCTGTTTTTT. The chain recombines TRBV7-8 with TRBJ2-2, with TRBD2 identical over 10 bases. V lost 4 bases to trimming and J lost 7 bases; unmatched junction nucleotides: 9. The CDR3 extends over 16 amino acids. From germline, CDR1 is SGHVS and CDR2 FQNEAQ.

This clonotype was seen many times. This sequence joins TRBV5-1 and TRBJ1-1; D perhaps matches TRBD1 (6 bases). The length of the CDR3 is 14 residues. The germline gives CDR1 SGHRS, CDR2 YFSETQ. V lost 7 bases, J lost 7 bases, and 20 bases lay in between. The DNA of the CDR3 is TGCGCCAGCGAACAGGGAGGGCGATCTGGTGAAGCTTTCTTT. Translated, it gives CASEQGGRSGEAFF.

Many counts were recorded for this clonotype. This CDR3 is CASSRDIGTDTQYF. The CDR3 region has the DNA TGTGCCAGCAGCCGCGACATAGGCACAGATACGCAGTATTTT. V usage is TRBV7-9 and J usage is TRBJ2-3; the D is unclear. The CDR3 has 14 amino acids. Trimming pared 5 bases from V and 1 base from J, leaving 10 bases between. Per the germline V gene, CDR1 is SEHNR and CDR2 is FQNEAQ (reference sequence).

There are many counts of this clonotype. The chain couples TRBV7-9 to TRBJ2-7; D is unclear. Germline values: CDR1 SEHNR, CDR2 FQNEAQ (reference sequence). The CDR3 sequence is 11 residues long. Trimming removed 1 base from V and 6 bases from J, with 4 bases in between. CDR3 DNA: TGTGCCAGCAGCTTAGAGCGCGAGCAGTACTTC. Translation gives CASSLEREQYF.

This clonotype showed up many times. The chain has TRBV29-1 and TRBJ2-2, with TRBD1 identical over 10 bases. J lost 4 bases, V lost 4 bases, and 6 bases had no gene match. The CDR3 sequence is 15 residues long. The germline CDR1 and CDR2 sequences are SQVTM and ANQGSEA. In DNA form, the CDR3 reads TGCAGCGTTGGTGAAGGACAGGGGGGCACCGGGGAGCTGTTTTTT. Residues: CSVGEGQGGTGELFF.

This clonotype was seen at least ten times. This chain connects TRBV5-1 to TRBJ2-7; D uncertain. The V gene's germline CDR1 is SGHRS and CDR2 YFSETQ. V was pared by 5 bases and J by 2 bases, with 11 bases between. The CDR3 length is 13 residues. The CDR3 is CASRQLAPYEQYF. CDR3 nucleotide sequence: TGCGCCAGCAGACAATTGGCCCCCTACGAGCAGTACTTC.

This clonotype appeared many times. This chain connects TRBV10-3 to TRBJ2-6, with 14 bases lining up with TRBD2. CDR1 is ENHRY and CDR2 is SYGVKD in the germline V gene. With V trimmed by 4 bases and J by 2 bases, 10 bases remained unmatched. The CDR3 is 20 residues long. Written as DNA, the CDR3 is TGTGCCATCAGTGCCGGGACTAGCGGGAGTTTTGTAGCTGGGGCCAACGTCCTGACTTTC. The encoded protein is CAISAGTSGSFVAGANVLTF.

This clonotype was counted only a few times. This rearrangement joins TRBV7-8 to TRBJ2-1; 9 nucleotides agree with TRBD2. The CDR3 spans 15 residues. V gave up 5 bases and J gave up 4 bases; unmatched junction bases: 6. Germline V gene data show CDR1 as SGHVS and CDR2 as FQNEAQ. The CDR3 loop is CASSSGGNSYNEQFF. Here the CDR3 DNA reads TGTGCCAGCAGCAGCGGGGGGAATTCATACAATGAGCAGTTCTTC.

This clonotype was counted at least ten times. The rearrangement links TRBV7-8 to TRBJ2-1, with 9 bases identical to TRBD1. V shed 5 bases and J 5 bases; nucleotides not matched to a gene: 22. CDR3 length equals 20 residues. Germline CDR1 SGHVS, CDR2 FQNEAQ. CDR3 residues: CASSLKRDRVLGGPHNEQFF. DNA for the CDR3: TGTGCCAGCAGCCTAAAGCGGGACAGGGTACTTGGCGGGCCCCACAATGAGCAGTTCTTC.

This clonotype was detected a few times. V usage is TRBV10-3 and J usage is TRBJ2-5, with no clear D. The CDR3 has 14 amino acids. Germline CDR1 reads ENHRY; CDR2 reads SYGVKD. Trimming shortened V by 6 bases and J by 4 bases, and 15 bases separated the two germline ends. The CDR3 coding sequence is TGTGCCATCAGCCCCAAGGCCCCAGGAGAGACCCAGTACTTC. This codes for CAISPKAPGETQYF.